The 12 T cell receptor beta chains below all came from one sample that was sequenced in a study of T cell responses to AZD1222 COVID-19 vaccine. Using immunoSEQ multiplex PCR, the repertoire was profiled, and TCRdb retains in-frame clones only, with some absent. Among around 100,000 clones, approximately 86% were seen once, and the ten largest hold 3.3%. This sample comprised peripheral blood, obtained 28 days after the second dose of the MenACWY control vaccine. The source of these receptors is an adult who received the MenACWY meningococcal vaccine as a control.

This chain links TRBV6-1 with TRBJ2-2; 7 nucleotides agree with TRBD1. J lost 3 bases, V lost 5 bases, and 6 bases had no gene match. This CDR3 is 15 amino acids long. Germline-derived CDR1 and CDR2 are MNHNS and SASEGT. The CDR3 coding sequence is TGTGCCAGCAGTCGTACAACAGGGGACACCGGGGAGCTGTTTTTT. Its protein is CASSRTTGDTGELFF.

J is TRBJ2-5 and V is TRBV7-2, with 7 bases lining up with TRBD1. The J segment lost 5 bases and the V segment lost 4 bases, leaving 7 bases of the junction unmatched. The CDR3 loop spans 14 amino acids. Germline V CDR1 and CDR2: SGHTA, FQGNSA. The CDR3 DNA reads TGTGCCAGCAGCTCGACAGGGAGAGGGGAGACCCAGTACTTC. The encoded protein is CASSSTGRGETQYF.

This clone occurred a few times. The CDR3 DNA is TGTGCCAGCAGCATGAATCCCACAGGGGGTAATGAAAAACTGTTTTTT. Translating it yields CASSMNPTGGNEKLFF. The V and J genes are TRBV5-4 and TRBJ1-4; 8 nucleotides align to TRBD1. Per the germline V gene, CDR1 is SGHNT and CDR2 is YYREEE (reference sequence). The CDR3 covers 16 residues. After removal of 4 bases from V and 4 bases from J, the junction contained 9 bases not matched to a gene.

This clone was observed a handful of times. Written as DNA, the CDR3 is TGTGCCAGCAGCCAAGCGCTAGCGGGGGGATACAATGAGCAGTTCTTC. As protein: CASSQALAGGYNEQFF. The V call is TRBV16, the J call TRBJ2-1, with 11 bases lining up with TRBD2. The CDR3 covers 16 residues. The V segment lost 2 bases and the J segment 4 bases; nucleotides outside the gene matches: 4. Germline V lookup: CDR1 KGHSY, CDR2 FQNENV.

CDR3 loop: CASSQPHRGPNTEAFF. CDR3 sequence (DNA): TGTGCCAGCAGCCAACCTCACAGGGGACCGAACACTGAAGCTTTCTTT. The rearrangement uses TRBV3-1 (or the pseudogene TRBV3-2) and TRBJ1-1, with 7 nucleotides matching TRBD1. This CDR3 is 16 amino acids long. V lost 2 bases to trimming and J lost 1 base; unmatched junction nucleotides: 7. Germline V gives CDR1 LGHDT, CDR2 YNNKEL (reference sequence).

This chain links TRBV18 with TRBJ1-2; the D is unclear. This CDR3 is built from 13 residues. The germline V gene encodes CDR1 KGHSH and CDR2 LQKENI. Trimming removed 3 bases from V and 1 base from J, with 6 bases in between. CDR3 protein: CASSPQDNYGYTF. The CDR3 DNA reads as TGTGCCAGCTCACCTCAAGATAACTATGGCTACACCTTC.

The chain is built from TRBV7-6 and TRBJ1-4; D possibly corresponds to TRBD1 (5 bases). This CDR3 comprises 15 residues. Trimming left V 0 bases short and J 6 bases short, with 11 bases between. In germline, CDR1 is SGHVS, CDR2 FNYEAQ. This chain's CDR3 is CASSLAWGGDEKLFF. CDR3 bases: TGTGCCAGCAGCTTAGCTTGGGGGGGGGATGAAAAACTGTTTTTT.

DNA for the CDR3: TGTGCCAGCAGGAGACCGGGACTCTCTCTTAACAATGAGCAGTTCTTC. It encodes CASRRPGLSLNNEQFF. This sequence joins TRBV11-2 and TRBJ2-1, with a weak D call TRBD2 (6 bases). V lost 6 bases and J lost 5, with 20 bases in between. CDR1 is SGHAT and CDR2 is FQNNGV in the germline V gene. The length of the CDR3 is 16 residues.

This clone has more than one count but fewer than ten. The rearrangement uses TRBV5-5 and TRBJ2-7; no reliable D call. Germline V gene sequence: CDR1 SGHKS, CDR2 YYEKEE (reference sequence). The V end was cut by 1 base, the J end by 4 bases, with 15 bases between. The CDR3 extends over 15 amino acids. The CDR3 DNA sequence: TGTGCCAGCAGCTTGTCTCCGGCACCCCAATACGAGCAGTACTTC. Translation gives CASSLSPAPQYEQYF.

The chain recombines TRBV12-3 or TRBV12-4 with TRBJ1-2; D not resolved. The CDR3 extends over 13 amino acids. V was cut by 3 bases and J by 3 bases, with 8 bases left in between. CDR3 nucleotides: TGTGCCAGCAGTTTTGGGGTATACTATGGCTACACCTTC. Its protein product is CASSFGVYYGYTF.

The chain couples TRBV4-1 to TRBJ2-7, with 8 positions matching TRBD2. The CDR3 totals 15 residues. Germline CDR1 MGHRA, CDR2 YSYEKL. Trimming removed 3 bases from V and 2 bases from J; junction bases left unmatched: 6. Here the CDR3 DNA reads TGCGCCAGCAGCCATACTAGCGGTGGCACCTACGAGCAGTACTTC. This encodes CASSHTSGGTYEQYF.

The chain recombines TRBV13 with TRBJ2-2; D remains unclear. Trimming removed 2 bases at V and 5 bases at J, with 0 bases between. There are 11 residues in the CDR3. Per germline, CDR1 PRHDT and CDR2 FYEKMQ (reference sequence). CDR3 sequence (DNA): TGTGCCAGCAGCTTAACCGGGGAGCTGTTTTTT. As protein: CASSLTGELFF.